These T cell receptor beta chains were read from a single sample in a study of cytomegalovirus exposure and HLA in healthy donors. TCRdb's table, derived via immunoSEQ multiplex PCR, lists solely in-frame clones and lacks some. This sample has approximately 170,000 clones, with over 70% found just once. What was sequenced was PBMCs. These TCRs come from a boy aged 2 to 9 in good health and CMV-seronegative. CDR3s include the opening cysteine and the closing phenylalanine or tryptophan. D genes are given only for firm matches. A row's size may be missing; if present it is once, few, many or a size class.

d_call	v_call	clone_size	j_call	cdr3_aa	cdr3_nt
TRBD1	TRBV30	.	TRBJ2-2	CAWTINPDRGYYTGELFF	TGTGCCTGGACCATTAACCCGGACAGGGGATATTACACCGGGGAGCTGTTTTTT
TRBD2	TRBV25-1	.	TRBJ2-5	CASSQQGTSGRSETQYF	TGTGCCAGCAGTCAACAGGGAACTAGCGGGAGATCGGAGACCCAGTACTTC
TRBD2	TRBV5-6	.	TRBJ2-1	CAGSGLAGGPHEQFF	TGTGCCGGCAGCGGTCTAGCGGGGGGGCCTCATGAGCAGTTCTTC
.	TRBV5-1	.	TRBJ2-3	CASVENGGLADTQYF	TGCGCCAGCGTTGAGAATGGCGGGTTAGCAGATACGCAGTATTTT
.	TRBV5-8	.	TRBJ2-7	CASSFQGRYEQYF	TGTGCCAGCAGCTTCCAGGGCCGCTACGAGCAGTACTTC
TRBD2	TRBV7-2	.	TRBJ2-7	CASSVRAGGPPEQYF	TGTGCCAGCAGCGTGCGGGCGGGAGGGCCTCCCGAGCAGTACTTC
.	TRBV19	.	TRBJ2-3	CASSGRAGDEDTQYF	TGTGCCAGTAGTGGGAGGGCAGGGGATGAAGATACGCAGTATTTT
TRBD1	TRBV6-6	.	TRBJ1-1	CASSYSQGNEAFF	TGTGCCAGCAGTTACTCACAGGGGAATGAAGCTTTCTTT
.	TRBV9	.	TRBJ2-5	CASSVGKAAGQETQYF	TGTGCCAGCAGCGTAGGGAAGGCGGCGGGACAAGAGACCCAGTACTTC
.	TRBV5-1	.	TRBJ2-6	CASSLEIRAGANVLTF	TGCGCCAGCAGCTTGGAAATCAGGGCTGGGGCCAACGTCCTGACTTTC
.	TRBV5-4	once	TRBJ2-3	CASSKEVAGPTDTQYF	TGTGCCAGCAGCAAGGAGGTGGCTGGCCCCACAGATACGCAGTATTTT
TRBD1	TRBV27	.	TRBJ2-5	CASSGTGIETQYF	TGTGCCAGCAGCGGGACAGGGATAGAGACCCAGTACTTC
.	TRBV27	.	TRBJ2-7	CASSESQGWGEQYF	TGTGCCAGCAGTGAGTCCCAGGGGTGGGGCGAGCAGTACTTC
TRBD1	TRBV25-1	.	TRBJ1-6	CASSGPGQGSSPLHF	TGTGCCAGCAGTGGACCGGGACAGGGGAGTTCACCCCTCCACTTT
TRBD1	TRBV5-1	.	TRBJ1-4	CASSDRVGTNEKLFF	TGCGCCAGCAGCGACAGGGTAGGGACTAATGAAAAACTGTTTTTT
TRBD1	TRBV2	.	TRBJ2-5	CASRGQGIAGETQYF	TGTGCCAGCAGGGGACAGGGAATCGCCGGGGAGACCCAGTACTTC
.	TRBV5-1	.	TRBJ1-1	CASREGGNTEAFF	TGCGCCAGCCGGGAGGGGGGGAACACTGAAGCTTTCTTT
TRBD1	TRBV6-9	.	TRBJ1-5	CASSYGQGWGNQPQHF	TGTGCCAGCAGTTATGGACAGGGCTGGGGCAATCAGCCCCAGCATTTT
TRBD2	TRBV30	.	TRBJ2-5	CAWGRETLETQYF	TGTGCCTGGGGGCGGGAGACATTAGAGACCCAGTACTTC
.	TRBV9	.	TRBJ2-3	CASSVGQSNTQYF	TGTGCCAGCAGCGTAGGCCAGTCAAATACGCAGTATTTT
TRBD2	TRBV4-1	.	TRBJ2-5	CASSQSGTSQETQYF	TGCGCCAGCAGCCAGTCCGGGACTAGCCAGGAGACCCAGTACTTC
.	TRBV6-5	.	TRBJ2-7	CASSYSGGSSYEQYF	TGTGCCAGCAGTTACTCGGGGGGAAGCTCCTACGAGCAGTACTTC
.	TRBV4-3	.	TRBJ2-1	CASSFDRGGPPGEQFF	TGCGCCAGCAGCTTCGATAGAGGGGGTCCCCCCGGTGAGCAGTTCTTC
.	TRBV6-5	.	TRBJ1-2	CASSEESNYGYTF	TGTGCCAGTTCGGAGGAATCTAACTATGGCTACACCTTC
.	TRBV7-6	.	TRBJ2-1	CASSYPWGGSPAEQFF	TGTGCCAGCAGCTATCCTTGGGGGGGCAGCCCGGCTGAGCAGTTCTTC
.	TRBV25-1	.	TRBJ1-3	CASSDGGWRNTIYF	TGTGCCAGCAGTGATGGTGGTTGGCGAAACACCATATATTTT
.	TRBV6-1	.	TRBJ1-3	CASSGMKAGGNTIYF	TGTGCCAGCAGTGGAATGAAGGCAGGGGGAAACACCATATATTTT
.	TRBV4-1	.	TRBJ2-3	CASSQDPPGGGDTQYF	TGCGCCAGCAGCCAAGATCCACCCGGAGGTGGAGATACGCAGTATTTT
.	TRBV6-6	.	TRBJ1-1	CASSYGQQNTEAFF	TGTGCCAGCAGTTACGGGCAGCAGAACACTGAAGCTTTCTTT
.	TRBV11-2	.	TRBJ1-1	CASSFAEGRAFF	TGTGCCAGCAGCTTTGCGGAGGGGAGAGCTTTCTTT
.	TRBV7-7	once	TRBJ1-1	CASSTTQGTEAFF	TGTGCTAGCAGCACGACACAAGGCACTGAAGCTTTCTTT
.	TRBV5-5	.	TRBJ1-5	CASSLGVVNSNQPQHF	TGTGCCAGCAGCTTGGGCGTCGTTAACAGCAATCAGCCCCAGCATTTT
TRBD2	TRBV6-4	.	TRBJ2-1	CASAGGPNNEQFF	TGTGCCAGCGCGGGGGGGCCAAACAATGAGCAGTTCTTC
.	TRBV9	once	TRBJ2-7	CASGGVRNEQYF	TGTGCCAGCGGGGGCGTTCGTAACGAGCAGTACTTC
.	TRBV6-1	.	TRBJ1-1	CASNRGFMNTEAFF	TGTGCCAGCAATCGGGGATTCATGAACACTGAAGCTTTCTTT
.	TRBV19	.	TRBJ1-2	CASSLNGANYGYTF	TGTGCCAGCTCGCTCAACGGAGCTAACTATGGCTACACCTTC
.	TRBV7-9	.	TRBJ1-1	CASSLPTGQTLEAFF	TGTGCCAGCAGCTTACCTACAGGACAAACGCTAGAAGCTTTCTTT
.	TRBV9	few	TRBJ1-2	CATDYGYTF	TGTGCCACCGACTATGGCTACACCTTC
TRBD2	TRBV2	.	TRBJ2-5	CASSETSGGRETQYF	TGTGCCAGCAGTGAGACTAGCGGGGGGAGAGAGACCCAGTACTTC
.	TRBV20-1	.	TRBJ1-2	CSAQGRDGYTF	TGCAGTGCCCAGGGGCGGGATGGCTACACCTTC
TRBD1	TRBV11-2	.	TRBJ1-2	CASSSAGGNYGYTF	TGTGCCAGCAGCTCCGCAGGGGGCAACTATGGCTACACCTTC
TRBD1	TRBV6-1	.	TRBJ1-5	CASSAPGQGARSNQPQHF	TGTGCCAGCAGTGCCCCGGGACAGGGGGCAAGGAGCAATCAGCCCCAGCATTTT
.	TRBV5-5	.	TRBJ1-3	CASSLAPGPGNTIYF	TGTGCCAGCAGCTTGGCTCCAGGGCCTGGAAACACCATATATTTT
TRBD1	TRBV5-6	.	TRBJ1-6	CASSDRGSPLHF	TGTGCCAGCAGCGACAGGGGCTCACCCCTCCACTTT
.	TRBV6-6	.	TRBJ1-1	CASSYVGTLNTEAFF	TGTGCCAGCAGTTACGTAGGGACATTGAACACTGAAGCTTTCTTT
TRBD2	TRBV18	.	TRBJ2-5	CASSPPLRGSGGMETQYF	TGTGCCAGCTCACCACCCCTCCGGGGAAGCGGGGGGATGGAGACCCAGTACTTC
.	TRBV18	.	TRBJ2-4	CASSPLSRQPVAKNIQYF	TGTGCCAGCTCACCACTGTCCAGACAGCCTGTAGCCAAAAACATTCAGTACTTC
TRBD1	TRBV18	.	TRBJ1-1	CASSLTGPNTEAFF	TGTGCCAGCTCACTGACAGGGCCGAACACTGAAGCTTTCTTT
.	TRBV5-1	.	TRBJ2-1	CASSETVQGTTSAEQFF	TGCGCCAGCAGCGAAACCGTCCAGGGTACTACCTCGGCTGAGCAGTTCTTC
TRBD2	TRBV7-8	.	TRBJ2-1	CASSFGASGEQFF	TGTGCCAGCAGCTTCGGGGCTAGCGGGGAGCAGTTCTTC
.	TRBV21-1	.	TRBJ2-7	CASSKPGEGPYEQYF	TGTGCCAGCAGCAAACCGGGGGAGGGCCCCTACGAGCAGTACTTC
.	TRBV6-5	.	TRBJ1-2	CASSGNRDGYTF	TGTGCCAGCAGTGGGAACAGGGATGGCTACACCTTC
.	TRBV15	.	TRBJ1-4	CATSRDPGSTNEKLFF	TGTGCCACCAGCAGGGATCCAGGGTCAACTAATGAAAAACTGTTTTTT
TRBD2	TRBV7-2	.	TRBJ2-7	CASSLVGGSVEQYF	TGTGCCAGCAGCTTAGTTGGCGGGAGTGTCGAGCAGTACTTC
.	TRBV9	.	TRBJ2-3	CASSVGRGADTQYF	TGTGCCAGCAGCGTGGGTAGAGGCGCAGATACGCAGTATTTT